These T cell receptor beta chains were read from a single sample in a study of OX40 agonist ivuxolimab in advanced cancers. The table came from immunoSEQ multiplex PCR; TCRdb's copy has only in-frame clones and leaves some out. The table records more than 50,000 clones, about 85% of them present only once. This material consisted of CD4+ or CD8+ T cells sorted from blood, taken in a trial of the OX40 agonist ivuxolimab. The receptors stem from an adult with an advanced solid tumor such as melanoma, head and neck, liver or kidney cancer. CDR3s include the opening cysteine and the closing phenylalanine or tryptophan. D genes are given only for firm matches. Size values are once, few and many counts, or a class for expanded clones, and some rows have none.

>NA|TRBJ1-1|TRBV18|TRBD1
CASSQGQVNTEAFF
TGTGCCAGCTCACAAGGACAGGTGAACACTGAAGCTTTCTTT
>NA|TRBJ1-2|TRBV4-1|NA
CASSHRGRQQGGYTF
TGCGCCAGCAGCCACCGTGGGAGACAGCAGGGTGGCTACACCTTC
>NA|TRBJ1-1|TRBV5-1|NA
CASRPSGVRGTEAFF
TGCGCCAGCAGACCTTCGGGGGTAAGAGGCACTGAAGCTTTCTTT
>once|TRBJ2-7|TRBV7-3|NA
CASSLTGASYEQYF
TGTGCCAGCAGCTTAACAGGGGCCTCCTACGAGCAGTACTTC
>NA|TRBJ1-6|TRBV4-2|NA
CASSQERSPLHF
TGTGCCAGCAGCCAAGAGCGGTCACCCCTCCACTTT
>NA|TRBJ1-2|TRBV11-1|TRBD1
CASSSTGQGAGYTF
TGTGCCAGCAGCTCCACGGGACAGGGTGCTGGCTACACCTTC
>NA|TRBJ2-3|TRBV7-3|TRBD2
CASSPTSGADTQYF
TGTGCCAGCAGCCCGACTAGCGGGGCAGATACGCAGTATTTT
>NA|TRBJ1-2|TRBV6-1|NA
CASSAQASVRGYTF
TGTGCCAGCAGCGCACAGGCTTCGGTTAGAGGCTACACCTTC
>NA|TRBJ2-2|TRBV5-1|TRBD2
CASSLSGGPTGELFF
TGCGCCAGCAGCCTTAGCGGGGGCCCTACCGGGGAGCTGTTTTTT
>once|TRBJ1-1|TRBV18|NA
CASSQGFRDTEAFF
TGTGCCAGCTCTCAGGGCTTCAGGGACACTGAAGCTTTCTTT
>once|TRBJ2-1|TRBV30|NA
CAWSTRDEQFF
TGTGCCTGGAGTACGAGGGATGAGCAGTTCTTC
>NA|TRBJ2-5|TRBV10-1|TRBD1
CASRSGTGTQETQYF
TGCGCCAGCAGAAGCGGGACAGGGACGCAAGAGACCCAGTACTTC
>NA|TRBJ2-3|TRBV7-9|NA
CASSPGGGGADTQYF
TGTGCCAGCAGCCCAGGAGGTGGGGGCGCGGATACGCAGTATTTT
>NA|TRBJ2-7|TRBV11-3|TRBD2
CASSLAGGPEQYF
TGTGCCAGCAGCCTAGCGGGGGGGCCTGAGCAGTACTTC
>few|TRBJ1-6|TRBV6-5|TRBD1
CASTNRGLRNSPLHF
TGTGCCAGCACGAACAGGGGGCTAAGGAATTCACCCCTCCACTTT
>NA|TRBJ1-2|TRBV7-6|NA
CASSLDTRYGYTF
TGTGCCAGCAGCCTCGACACCCGCTATGGCTACACCTTC
>NA|TRBJ2-3|TRBV10-3|TRBD2
CAISAAGGPPSTDTQYF
TGTGCCATCAGTGCAGCGGGGGGACCCCCTAGCACAGATACGCAGTATTTT
>NA|TRBJ2-7|TRBV6-5|NA
CASTRDGVSYEQYF
TGTGCCAGCACCAGGGACGGCGTTTCTTACGAGCAGTACTTC
>NA|TRBJ2-3|TRBV9|TRBD2
CASSGTSGGRYTDTQYF
TGTGCCAGCAGCGGGACTAGCGGGGGGCGATACACAGATACGCAGTATTTT
>NA|TRBJ2-1|TRBV4-1|NA
CASSQGGLGRNEQFF
TGTGCCAGCAGCCAAGGGGGACTCGGCCGGAATGAGCAGTTCTTC
>NA|TRBJ2-7|TRBV7-6|NA
CASSPDSSYEQYF
TGTGCCAGCAGCCCGGACAGCTCCTACGAGCAGTACTTC
>NA|TRBJ2-3|TRBV5-1|NA
CASSFPPADTQYF
TGCGCCAGCAGCTTCCCGCCCGCAGATACGCAGTATTTT
>NA|TRBJ2-1|TRBV15|TRBD2
CATSRDFLADWTSGLSEQFF
TGTGCCACCAGCAGAGATTTTTTAGCGGACTGGACTAGCGGGTTGTCTGAGCAGTTCTTC
>NA|TRBJ1-1|TRBV5-8|TRBD1
CASSLVRLQGVGTEAFF
TGTGCCAGCAGCTTGGTCCGGTTACAGGGGGTCGGCACTGAAGCTTTCTTT
>once|TRBJ2-5|TRBV19|NA
CASSIKGRETQYF
TGTGCCAGTAGTATTAAGGGGAGGGAGACCCAGTACTTC
>NA|TRBJ2-3|TRBV9|TRBD2
CASSPEGGLAGGPSTDTQYF
TGTGCCAGCAGCCCAGAGGGAGGACTAGCGGGGGGGCCGAGCACAGATACGCAGTATTTT
>once|TRBJ2-1|TRBV5-4|TRBD2
CASSPPPRGGSYNEQFF
TGTGCCAGCAGCCCCCCTCCGCGCGGGGGCTCCTACAATGAGCAGTTCTTC
>NA|TRBJ2-2|TRBV30|NA
CAWTLLPGELFF
TGTGCCTGGACCCTTTTGCCCGGGGAGCTGTTTTTT
>NA|TRBJ2-5|TRBV30|TRBD1
CAWSVLGGGETQYF
TGTGCCTGGAGTGTACTAGGGGGCGGAGAGACCCAGTACTTC
>NA|TRBJ1-5|TRBV4-1|NA
CASSQPDPSNQPQHF
TGCGCCAGCAGCCAACCCGACCCTAGCAATCAGCCCCAGCATTTT
>NA|TRBJ1-2|TRBV7-2|NA
CASSLGGSYGYTF
TGTGCCAGCAGCTTAGGGGGGTCCTATGGCTACACCTTC
>NA|TRBJ2-1|TRBV29-1|NA
CSVEQGNEQFF
TGCAGCGTTGAACAGGGGAATGAGCAGTTCTTC
>NA|TRBJ2-1|TRBV5-1|TRBD2
CASSQTSGGLGSGNEQFF
TGCGCCAGCAGCCAGACTAGCGGGGGACTAGGGAGTGGCAATGAGCAGTTCTTC
>NA|TRBJ1-5|TRBV11-2|NA
CASSLTTGNQPQHF
TGTGCCAGCAGCTTAACGACAGGAAATCAGCCCCAGCATTTT
>few|TRBJ2-7|TRBV4-3|TRBD2
CASSQGGLGTGAPSYEQYF
TGCGCCAGCAGCCAAGGGGGACTAGGGACGGGGGCCCCTTCCTACGAGCAGTACTTC
>once|TRBJ2-7|TRBV15|TRBD1
CATSRDRTGSSYEQYF
TGTGCCACCAGCAGAGATCGGACAGGCAGCTCCTACGAGCAGTACTTC
>NA|TRBJ2-2|TRBV5-1|NA
CASSLDGTLRAGELFF
TGCGCCAGCAGCTTGGATGGGACTTTGCGCGCCGGGGAGCTGTTTTTT
>NA|TRBJ2-3|TRBV6-5|TRBD2
CASSYGSSGVTDTQYF
TGTGCCAGCAGTTACGGGAGTAGCGGGGTAACAGATACGCAGTATTTT